One sample yielded the 21 T cell receptor beta chains listed below, sequenced in a study of blood T cell repertoires in COVID-19. Libraries were prepared by immunoSEQ multiplex PCR; TCRdb keeps only in-frame clonotypes and omits some of them. In the table there are about 190,000 clones, 70% to 90% of which are singletons. The material sequenced was peripheral blood. These receptors all stem from a woman of 80 years or more with acute or convalescent COVID-19.

V is TRBV25-1 and J is TRBJ1-2; 7 bases line up with TRBD1. The CDR3 length is 14 residues. Germline assignment: CDR1 MGHDK and CDR2 SYGVNS. Losses at the gene ends were 4 bases for V and 2 bases for J; bases not matched to a gene: 4. The CDR3 DNA follows: TGTGCCAGCAGTGGGACAGGCCAGAACTATGGCTACACCTTC. This gives the protein CASSGTGQNYGYTF.

This chain connects TRBV12-1 to TRBJ1-5; no check of the table's D call, TRBD1, against the DNA was made. TRBV12-1 corresponds to a pseudogene. The CDR3 totals 14 residues. The CDR3 is CASSFGSGHKPQHF. For the CDR3, the DNA is TGTGCCAGCAGCTTTGGAAGTGGACATAAGCCCCAGCATTTT.

In its sample, this clone was seen a few times. This chain joins TRBV29-1 and TRBJ2-7; a weak D match, TRBD2 (6 bases). V lost 4 bases and J lost 0, with 13 bases in between. Germline-derived CDR1 and CDR2 are SQVTM and ANQGSEA. CDR3 length: 14 amino acids. For the CDR3, the DNA is TGCAGCGTTGGGGCGCGGGAATACTCCTACGAGCAGTACTTC. It codes for CSVGAREYSYEQYF.

The CDR3 here is CASSLVAGNYGYTF. The CDR3 region has the DNA TGTGCCAGCAGCTTAGTAGCGGGTAACTATGGCTACACCTTC. The chain employs TRBV7-6 and TRBJ1-2; D not resolved. The CDR3 has 14 amino acids. CDR1 and CDR2 from the germline V gene are SGHVS and FNYEAQ. V lost 1 base and J lost 1, with 7 bases in between.

A few counts support this clone. The J gene is TRBJ1-5, the V gene TRBV6-6, with 7 bases lining up with TRBD1. The CDR3 covers 15 residues. The V gene's germline CDR1 is MNHNY and CDR2 SVGAGI (reference sequence). After removal of 6 bases from V and 6 bases from J, the junction contained 11 bases not matched to a gene. CDR3 in amino acids: CASSLRQGPRQPQHF. The CDR3, as DNA: TGTGCCAGCAGCCTCAGACAGGGCCCCCGTCAGCCCCAGCATTTT.

The rearrangement uses TRBV2 and TRBJ2-3; D not resolved. V gave up 7 bases and J gave up 1 base, with 9 bases separating them. The CDR3 extends over 13 amino acids. The germline V gene encodes CDR1 SNHLY and CDR2 FYNNEI. The CDR3 region has the DNA TGTGCCAGCATTTTCCAGGGCACAGATACGCAGTATTTT. This gives the protein CASIFQGTDTQYF.

The CDR3 DNA reads as TGCGCCAGCAGCCCTGAGGGGGCGCAAGGCTACACCTTC. Residues: CASSPEGAQGYTF. The V call is TRBV4-1, the J call TRBJ1-2; TRBD1 aligns across 7 bases. J was trimmed by 8 bases and V by 4 bases; bases with no gene match: 7. Germline CDR1 reads MGHRA; CDR2 reads YSYEKL. This CDR3 is built from 13 residues.

The chain carries TRBV5-1 and TRBJ2-7; D unclear. V gave up 1 base and J gave up 2 bases, with 13 bases separating them. The CDR3 length is 15 residues. Germline CDR1 SGHRS, CDR2 YFSETQ. The CDR3 DNA sequence: TGCGCCAGCAGCTTGTATCGCGCGCCCACCTACGAGCAGTACTTC. This gives the protein CASSLYRAPTYEQYF.

This sequence joins TRBV19 and TRBJ1-5, with D maybe TRBD1 (6 bases). The CDR3 sequence is 14 residues long. Germline V CDR1 and CDR2: LNHDA, SQIVND (reference sequence). Trimming stripped 5 bases from V and 3 bases from J, with 11 bases between. The CDR3 nucleotides read TGTGCCAGTAGTTTGGACAGCGCCAATCAGCCCCAGCATTTT. Translation: CASSLDSANQPQHF.

This chain joins TRBV7-9 and TRBJ2-7, with TRBD1 matching over 7 bases. V was clipped by 5 bases and J by 3 bases; unmatched bases: 7. The germline V gene encodes CDR1 SEHNR and CDR2 FQNEAQ (reference sequence). The CDR3 is made up of 14 amino acids. The CDR3 region is CASSRDSGIYEQYF. Here the CDR3 DNA reads TGTGCCAGCAGCCGGGACAGCGGAATCTACGAGCAGTACTTC.

CDR3 nucleotides: TGTGCCAGCAGTTTCCCCAGGGGACAAGGGTCACCCCTCCACTTT. Translating it yields CASSFPRGQGSPLHF. This chain joins TRBV28 and TRBJ1-6, with TRBD1 as a possible D gene (6 bases). Deletions cut 3 bases from V and 10 bases from J, with 16 bases between. The CDR3 is 15 residues long. The germline gives CDR1 MDHEN, CDR2 SYDVKM. Looking up the rest from reference TRBV28 and TRBJ1-6 gives the full variable domain: DVKVTQSSRYLVKRTGEKVFLECVQDMDHENMFWYRQDPGLGLRLIYFSYDVKMKEKGDIPEGYSVSREKKERFSLILESASTNQTSMYLCASSFPRGQGSPLHFGNGTRLTVT.

The sample holds a few counts of this clone. CDR3: CASSEPRDRSEAFF. CDR3 in DNA: TGTGCCAGCAGCGAGCCCCGGGACAGAAGTGAAGCTTTCTTT. This chain joins TRBV28 and TRBJ1-1, with TRBD1 identical over 7 bases. The germline gives CDR1 MDHEN, CDR2 SYDVKM. CDR3 length equals 14 residues. V dropped 6 bases and J dropped 7; count of bases not matched to a gene: 11.

The J gene is TRBJ2-7, the V gene TRBV2, with 11 positions matching TRBD2. The CDR3 spans 14 residues. Germline V lookup: CDR1 SNHLY, CDR2 FYNNEI. V lost 10 bases to trimming and J lost 2 bases; unmatched junction nucleotides: 7. The CDR3, as DNA: TGTGCCATTCAGTTAGCGGGAGGGGCCTACGAGCAGTACTTC. Residues: CAIQLAGGAYEQYF.

The rearrangement uses TRBV10-3 and TRBJ1-5, with 10 nucleotides matching TRBD1. Germline assignment: CDR1 ENHRY and CDR2 SYGVKD. V was clipped by 6 bases and J by 4 bases; unmatched bases: 0. This CDR3 is built from 13 residues. CDR3 coding DNA: TGTGCCATCAGGGGACAGGGGAATCAGCCCCAGCATTTT. It specifies CAIRGQGNQPQHF.

The genes are TRBV7-2 and TRBJ2-5, with a tentative D call TRBD2 (6 bases). The V end was cut by 4 bases, the J end by 5 bases, with 17 bases between. The length of the CDR3 is 15 residues. Germline V CDR1 and CDR2: SGHTA, FQGNSA. For the CDR3, the DNA is TGTGCCAGCAGCTCCTCCTATGGACTAACTGAGACCCAGTACTTC. It yields the protein CASSSSYGLTETQYF.

This chain uses TRBV2 with TRBJ2-2, with TRBD1 matching over 8 bases. Germline V gene sequence: CDR1 SNHLY, CDR2 FYNNEI. J gave up 6 bases and V 6 bases, and 15 bases lay outside the gene matches. The CDR3 consists of 17 residues. The CDR3 nucleotides are TGTGCCAGCAGAGTTCAGGGGGCGCCCAACCTTGCCGGGGAGCTGTTTTTT. Its translation is CASRVQGAPNLAGELFF. Looking up the rest from reference TRBV2 and TRBJ2-2 gives the full variable domain: EPEVTQTPSHQVTQMGQEVILRCVPISNHLYFYWYRQILGQKVEFLVSFYNNEISEKSEIFDDQFSVERPDGSNFTLKIRSTKLEDSAMYFCASRVQGAPNLAGELFFGEGSRLTVL.

As concerns this clone: The sample has other DNA sequences that encode this CDR3 too. The CDR3, as DNA: TGTGCCAGCAGCCAGCCCCAGTTGGACAGGGGGCAAGGCTACACCTTC. It is translated as CASSQPQLDRGQGYTF. J is TRBJ1-2 and V is TRBV3-1 (or the pseudogene TRBV3-2), with TRBD1 identical over 11 bases. Trimming took 3 bases from V and 8 from J; bases not matched to a gene: 11. The CDR3 has 16 residues. The V gene's germline CDR1 is LGHDT and CDR2 YNNKEL (reference sequence).

The rearrangement uses TRBV7-8 and TRBJ2-3; D is undetermined. The CDR3 contains 12 residues. Trimming removed 3 bases from V and 7 bases from J, with 8 bases in between. Germline CDR1 reads SGHVS; CDR2 reads FQNEAQ. The CDR3 protein is CASSFRLNTQYF. In nucleotides, the CDR3 is TGTGCCAGCAGCTTTCGCCTAAATACGCAGTATTTT.

This chain links TRBV19 with TRBJ1-1, with D possibly TRBD1 on 6 matching bases. Trimming stripped 2 bases from V and 4 bases from J, with 11 bases between. Germline V gene data show CDR1 as LNHDA and CDR2 as SQIVND (reference sequence). The CDR3 totals 14 residues. The DNA for the CDR3 is TGTGCCAGTAGTATATTAGGGGGATCCACTGAAGCTTTCTTT. Encoded protein: CASSILGGSTEAFF.

This chain links TRBV7-9 with TRBJ2-1; 7 bases map to TRBD1. The length of the CDR3 is 16 residues. Per the germline V gene, CDR1 is SEHNR and CDR2 is FQNEAQ (reference sequence). V trimming: 5 bases; J trimming: 7 bases; junction bases outside the gene matches: 14. The CDR3 DNA follows: TGTGCCAGCAGCCATCCACGGACAGGCTGGGGGAATGAGCAGTTCTTC. Translated: CASSHPRTGWGNEQFF. The full variable domain, its missing parts supplied by reference TRBV7-9 and TRBJ2-1, is DTGVSQNPRHKITKRGQNVTFRCDPISEHNRLYWYRQTLGQGPEFLTYFQNEAQLEKSRLLSDRFSAERPKGSFSTLEIQRTEQGDSAMYLCASSHPRTGWGNEQFFGPGTRLTVL.

CDR3 sequence (DNA): TGTGCCAGTACGGACAGGGGGCCTCAGCCCCAGCATTTT. It yields the protein CASTDRGPQPQHF. This chain links TRBV19 with TRBJ1-5, with 11 positions matching TRBD1. This CDR3 has 13 amino acids. Germline CDR1 LNHDA, CDR2 SQIVND (reference sequence). With 7 bases clipped from V and 6 bases from J, the junction kept 2 bases outside the gene matches.